The 6 T cell receptor beta chains below come from one sample, sequenced in a study of T-cell memory formation after mild COVID-19. MiXCR, applied by TCRdb to the 5' RACE reads, yields one record per CDR3 protein. This table has over 10,000 distinct CDR3 sequences, 12% appearing once. Sequenced: PBMCs or a T cell subset sorted from them (not recorded which). The receptors here all came from an adult woman who had mild COVID-19 (a few samples of this study predate the infection). Cell type and time point are not known.

This clonotype was seen repeatedly, ten times or more. This chain connects TRBV25-1 to TRBJ1-1, with D hard to call. V lost 2 bases and J 5 bases, leaving 6 bases between the germline ends. The CDR3 extends over 12 amino acids. Germline values: CDR1 MGHDK, CDR2 SYGVNS. The CDR3 is CASSELGTEAFF. The CDR3, as DNA: TGTGCCAGCAGTGAACTGGGGACTGAAGCTTTCTTT.

In this sample, this clonotype turned up many times. The genes are TRBV9 and TRBJ2-4; D might be TRBD1 (6 bases). The CDR3 extends over 14 amino acids. The V gene lost 3 bases and the J gene lost 7 bases, with 14 bases spanning the gap. The germline V gene encodes CDR1 SGDLS and CDR2 YYNGEE. The DNA for the CDR3 is TGTGCCAGCAGCGACGGAGGCAGGGGCAACATTCAGTACTTC. Amino acid sequence: CASSDGGRGNIQYF.

This clonotype was seen many times. V is TRBV27 and J is TRBJ2-5; 10 positions match TRBD1. The germline V gene has CDR1 MNHEY and CDR2 SMNVEV (reference sequence). The trim removed 5 bases at V and 5 bases at J, leaving 11 bases unmatched. CDR3 length: 16 residues. The CDR3 DNA is TGTGCCAGCAGTACCCTTGACAGGGGGCGCCGGGAGACCCAGTACTTC. Translating it yields CASSTLDRGRRETQYF.

This clonotype appeared many times. The J gene is TRBJ2-1, the V gene TRBV7-9; maybe TRBD2 (6 bases). V lost 5 bases and J 7 bases, leaving 15 bases between the germline ends. CDR1 and CDR2 from the germline V gene are SEHNR and FQNEAQ (reference sequence). CDR3 length: 14 residues. The CDR3 DNA sequence: TGTGCCAGCAGCCCGGGACTGGCTAGGAATGAGCAGTTCTTC. This gives the protein CASSPGLARNEQFF.

There are many counts of this clonotype. The chain is built from TRBV5-1 and TRBJ2-1; D uncertain. Germline V gene lookup returns CDR1 SGHRS and CDR2 YFSETQ. Trimming left V 0 bases short and J 7 bases short, with 14 bases between. The CDR3 has 15 residues. CDR3 sequence: CASSLEDRVGNEQFF. For the CDR3, the DNA is TGCGCCAGCAGCTTGGAGGACCGGGTTGGGAATGAGCAGTTCTTC.

This clonotype was found many times. V usage is TRBV13 and J usage is TRBJ2-7, with 8 bases matching TRBD1. CDR1 PRHDT and CDR2 FYEKMQ come from the germline V gene (reference sequence). This CDR3 is 13 amino acids long. Germline trimming cut 8 bases from V and 6 bases from J; bases unmatched to any gene: 9. The CDR3 coding sequence is TGTGCCAGCCTAGAGACAGGGGTACGCGAGCAGTACTTC. Its translation: CASLETGVREQYF. Full variable domain (missing parts from reference TRBV13 and TRBJ2-7): AAGVIQSPRHLIKEKRETATLKCYPIPRHDTVYWYQQGPGQDPQFLISFYEKMQSDKGSIPDRFSAQQFSDYHSELNMSSLELGDSALYFCASLETGVREQYFGPGTRLTVT.